These 29 T cell receptor beta chains were all obtained from the same sample, sequenced in a study of molecular identifiers for immune sequencing clone quantification. MiXCR, applied by TCRdb to the PCR reads, yields one record per CDR3 protein. The sample holds roughly 97,000 distinct CDR3 sequences; roughly 24% are singletons and the top ten take 0.94%. Sequencing was done on a sample of naive CD8+ T cells from blood, with Jurkat cell RNA spiked in. Regarding subset: FACS-sorted CD8+CD4-CCR7+CD45RA+ naive T cells. These TCRs come from a human donor in good health. Some libraries in this study had Jurkat cell RNA spiked in.

A word on this clonotype: A read error may explain this, as a much larger clone is one base away. The rearrangement links TRBV11-2 to TRBJ2-1, with unresolved D. CDR1 SGHAT and CDR2 FQNNGV come from the germline V gene. Trimming pared 5 bases from V and 7 bases from J, leaving 15 bases between. The CDR3 is made up of 14 amino acids. CDR3 in DNA: TGTGCCAGCAGCCGGAATGGGCATTGGAATGAGCAGTTCTTC. Its protein is CASSRNGHWNEQFF.

This clonotype was found many times. The chain has TRBV6-5 and TRBJ2-4, with 8 bases identical to TRBD2. Germline trimming cut 5 bases from V and 1 base from J; bases unmatched to any gene: 10. CDR1 is MNHEY, CDR2 SVGAGI, per germline. The CDR3 loop spans 17 amino acids. The CDR3 DNA reads as TGTGCCAGCAGTCCATTCTCGCGGGGGGATGCCAAAAACATTCAGTACTTC. As protein: CASSPFSRGDAKNIQYF.

This clonotype has at least ten counts. The J gene is TRBJ2-1, the V gene TRBV2; D is undetermined. The CDR3 is 15 amino acids. Germline CDR1 SNHLY, CDR2 FYNNEI. The V end lost 3 bases, the J end lost 8 bases, and 17 bases lay between the germline ends. The CDR3 sequence is CASSDILARWHEQFF. Here the CDR3 DNA reads TGTGCCAGCAGTGATATCCTGGCCAGGTGGCATGAGCAGTTCTTC.

This clonotype was observed at least ten times. The chain carries TRBV6-5 and TRBJ1-4; tentative D call: TRBD1 (5 bases). The CDR3 totals 15 residues. V was pared by 6 bases and J by 11 bases, with 22 bases between. Germline-derived CDR1 and CDR2 are MNHEY and SVGAGI. Here the CDR3 reads CASSGGDSDVWKLFF. DNA of the CDR3: TGTGCCAGCAGCGGAGGAGACAGCGACGTTTGGAAACTGTTTTTT.

This clonotype was observed a handful of times. The rearrangement joins TRBV6-2 or TRBV6-3 to TRBJ2-1; 7 nucleotides match TRBD1. This CDR3 spans 16 amino acids. The V gene's germline CDR1 is MNHEY and CDR2 SVGEGT. V shed 7 bases, J shed 0 bases, and the junction held 9 bases outside the gene matches. The CDR3 DNA is TGTGCCAGCATTGAAACCTGGGACAGCTCCTACAATGAGCAGTTCTTC. Translated: CASIETWDSSYNEQFF.

In the case of this clonotype: This may be a read error: a much more frequent sequence differs by one nucleotide. The chain employs TRBV6-1 and TRBJ2-5; D perhaps matches TRBD2 (6 bases). The CDR3 runs to 15 residues. The V gene's germline CDR1 is MNHNS and CDR2 SASEGT. CDR3 residues: CASSDGGGGQKTQYF. The CDR3 bases are TGTGCCAGCAGTGACGGGGGTGGAGGCCAAAAGACCCAGTACTTC.

This clonotype appeared many times. V and J are TRBV20-1 and TRBJ2-7; D gene ambiguous. CDR1 and CDR2 from the germline V gene are DFQATT and SNEGSKA (reference sequence). The CDR3 consists of 14 residues. Between the trimmed V and J ends, which lost 4 bases and 4 bases, there was a span of 17 bases. CDR3 protein: CSANPPTPSYEQYF. CDR3 DNA: TGCAGTGCTAACCCCCCGACCCCATCTTACGAGCAGTACTTC.

This clonotype was found many times. The chain uses TRBV30 and TRBJ2-4; possibly TRBD1 for D (6 bases). The V end was cut by 5 bases, the J end by 0 bases, with 14 bases between. Germline CDR1 reads GTSNPN; CDR2 reads SVGIG (reference sequence). The CDR3 loop spans 15 amino acids. The CDR3 region is CAWDLTGSAKNIQYF. The CDR3 coding sequence is TGTGCCTGGGATCTAACAGGGTCAGCCAAAAACATTCAGTACTTC.

This clonotype was recorded at least ten times. The CDR3 loop is CASSYSLWTGELFF. In DNA form, the CDR3 reads TGTGCCAGCAGTTACTCTCTATGGACCGGGGAGCTGTTTTTT. V usage is TRBV6-2 or TRBV6-3 and J usage is TRBJ2-2; D is uncertain. This CDR3 has 14 amino acids. Germline CDR1 MNHEY, CDR2 SVGEGT. The V end was cut by 0 bases, the J end by 5 bases, with 7 bases between.

The sample holds many counts of this clonotype. This chain's CDR3 is CASSQSLAGAEDTQYF. The CDR3 coding sequence is TGCGCCAGCAGCCAAAGCCTAGCGGGAGCGGAAGATACGCAGTATTTT. The genes are TRBV4-3 and TRBJ2-3; 10 bases map to TRBD2. Germline trimming cut 2 bases from V and 5 bases from J; bases unmatched to any gene: 7. The germline V gene encodes CDR1 LGHNA and CDR2 YSLEER. The CDR3 loop spans 16 amino acids.

With regard to this clonotype: A much larger clone differs from this one at a single base, so this may be a read error. The CDR3 end shows no conserved phenylalanine or tryptophan, and so a read error is likely. V is TRBV12-3 or TRBV12-4 and J is TRBJ2-7, with D unresolved. The CDR3 runs to 12 residues. Trimming removed 4 bases at V and 0 bases at J, with 4 bases between. This CDR3 is CASSSYSYEQYS. CDR3 sequence (DNA): TGTGCCAGCAGTTCCTACTCCTACGAGCAGTACTCC.

There are many counts of this clonotype. V gene TRBV19 combines with J gene TRBJ2-6; no clear D. In germline, CDR1 is LNHDA, CDR2 SQIVND (reference sequence). V lost 7 bases and J 3 bases, leaving 7 bases between the germline ends. The CDR3 extends over 13 amino acids. CDR3 sequence: CASTASGANVLTF. CDR3 DNA: TGTGCCAGTACCGCAAGTGGGGCCAACGTCCTGACTTTC.

This clonotype was picked up a small number of times. The V gene is TRBV15, the J gene TRBJ2-2; 7 nucleotides align to TRBD1. The CDR3 loop spans 16 amino acids. Germline assignment: CDR1 LNHNV and CDR2 YYDKDF (reference sequence). The trim removed 4 bases at V and 4 bases at J, leaving 9 bases unmatched. For the CDR3, the DNA is TGTGCCACCAGCAACGCCACAGGGGTAGGCACCGGGGAGCTGTTTTTT. This codes for CATSNATGVGTGELFF.

As regards this clonotype: A much larger clonotype is one base distant, so this may be a read error. This sequence joins TRBV29-1 and TRBJ2-1; maybe TRBD1 (5 bases). The germline V and J ends were trimmed by 4 bases and 8 bases, with 15 bases remaining between them. This CDR3 is 13 amino acids long. CDR1 and CDR2 from the germline V gene are SQVTM and ANQGSEA. CDR3 sequence reads: CSVVGRAIDEQFF. The CDR3 coding sequence is TGCAGCGTTGTTGGCAGGGCCATCGATGAGCAGTTCTTC.

This clonotype was seen only a few times. The chain joins TRBV12-3 or TRBV12-4 to TRBJ1-5; 9 positions agree with TRBD1. The junction had 11 bases not matched to a gene; V was cut back by 5 bases and J by 6 bases. The CDR3 contains 16 residues. The CDR3 nucleotides are TGTGCCAGCAGTCACAGCTGGACAGGGGATCCTCAGCCCCAGCATTTT. Residues: CASSHSWTGDPQPQHF.

Regarding this clonotype: A clone one base away is much larger, so this may be a read error. The chain employs TRBV12-3 or TRBV12-4 and TRBJ1-1; D is perhaps TRBD1 (6 bases). Deletions cut 6 bases from V and 7 bases from J, with 21 bases between. The CDR3 length is 15 residues. The DNA for the CDR3 is TGTGCCAGCAGACCTAACAGGGCCGCAACGGGTGAAGCTTTCTTT. As protein: CASRPNRAATGEAFF.

This clonotype showed up just a few times. The V gene is TRBV3-1, the J gene TRBJ2-7; tentative D call: TRBD2 (5 bases). V was trimmed by 0 bases and J by 0 bases, leaving 9 bases between them. The CDR3 has 15 residues. Per germline, CDR1 LGHDT and CDR2 YNNKEL (reference sequence). The CDR3 here is CASSQDLASSYEQYF. CDR3 sequence (DNA): TGTGCCAGCAGCCAAGATTTAGCGAGCTCCTACGAGCAGTACTTC.

On this clonotype itself: An end of the junction differs from the germline gene, which may be a read error. The V and J genes are TRBV28 and TRBJ1-5; TRBD1 aligns across 8 bases. The CDR3 length is 15 residues. Germline CDR1 is MDHEN and CDR2 is SYDVKM. The CDR3 protein is CAGSSGGRSSQPQHF. The CDR3 nucleotides are TGTGCCGGCAGTTCAGGGGGCCGTAGCAGTCAGCCCCAGCATTTT.

This clonotype was seen only once. A much larger clone is a single base away; this may be a read error. This chain joins TRBV20-1 and TRBJ2-1; 11 nucleotides match TRBD2. Germline V gives CDR1 DFQATT, CDR2 SNEGSKA (reference sequence). With V trimmed by 5 bases and J by 0 bases, 9 bases remained unmatched. This CDR3 is built from 17 residues. The CDR3 loop is CSAGPTSGSSSYNEQFF. CDR3 nucleotide sequence: TGCAGTGCTGGGCCAACTAGCGGGAGTAGCTCCTACAATGAGCAGTTCTTC.

This clonotype was picked up many times. CDR3 amino acids: CASSPTTVPIYGYTF. The CDR3 DNA sequence: TGTGCCAGCAGCCCGACGACAGTACCCATTTATGGCTACACCTTC. V gene TRBV7-9 combines with J gene TRBJ1-2, with D maybe TRBD1 (5 bases). This CDR3 comprises 15 residues. From germline, CDR1 is SEHNR and CDR2 FQNEAQ (reference sequence). The V end was cut by 5 bases, the J end by 5 bases, with 18 bases between.

Turning to this clonotype: Given a much more abundant clone one base away, this may be a read error. The chain combines TRBV2 with TRBJ2-5, with D perhaps matching TRBD1 (6 bases). This CDR3 is built from 15 residues. Per germline, CDR1 SNHLY and CDR2 FYNNEI. Trimming took 4 bases from V and 2 from J, leaving 14 bases between them. CDR3 in amino acids: CASSVEGHTQETQYF. The DNA for the CDR3 is TGTGCCAGCAGTGTAGAGGGACACACACAAGAGACCCAGTACTTC.

The V and J genes are TRBV3-1 and TRBJ2-3; 8 bases line up with TRBD2. The CDR3 covers 18 residues. Germline V gene data show CDR1 as LGHDT and CDR2 as YNNKEL (reference sequence). Trimming at V came to 4 bases and at J to 0 bases, leaving 12 bases not matched to a gene. The CDR3 bases are TGTGCCAGCAGCCCGGGACCAGCGGGAGCGACTAGCACAGATACGCAGTATTTT. Translating it yields CASSPGPAGATSTDTQYF.

The chain joins TRBV6-2 or TRBV6-3 to TRBJ2-1; no reliable D call. V lost 6 bases to trimming and J lost 2 bases, with 17 bases between them. The CDR3 loop spans 16 amino acids. CDR1 and CDR2 from the germline V gene are MNHEY and SVGEGT. CDR3 coding DNA: TGTGCCAGCAGCCCCCGGGTATTAGACCCCTACAATGAGCAGTTCTTC. Its protein is CASSPRVLDPYNEQFF.

This clonotype occurred many times. This sequence joins TRBV2 and TRBJ2-5, with TRBD2 matching 7 bases. V shed 7 bases, J shed 1 base, and the junction held 9 bases outside the gene matches. The length of the CDR3 is 15 residues. Germline V gene lookup returns CDR1 SNHLY and CDR2 FYNNEI. CDR3 residues: CASKSQLAVQETQYF. CDR3 DNA sequence: TGTGCCAGCAAAAGTCAGCTAGCGGTCCAAGAGACCCAGTACTTC.

DNA for the CDR3: TGTGCCAGCAGTGTTTGGGGAGGGGGCGGCGCGGGAGGGCCTGGGAATGAGCAGTTCTTC. Its translation: CASSVWGGGGAGGPGNEQFF. The chain is built from TRBV25-1 and TRBJ2-1, with TRBD2 identical over 9 bases. Germline trimming cut 4 bases from V and 7 bases from J; bases unmatched to any gene: 23. The CDR3 sequence is 20 residues long. Germline loops: CDR1 MGHDK, CDR2 SYGVNS.

This clonotype was seen repeatedly, ten times or more. V and J are TRBV6-5 and TRBJ2-1; the match to TRBD2 covers 11 bases. Germline CDR1 MNHEY, CDR2 SVGAGI. V shed 7 bases, J shed 8 bases, and the junction held 7 bases outside the gene matches. The CDR3 sequence is 14 residues long. The DNA of the CDR3 is TGTGCCAGCAACCCGGGACTAGCGGTCGATGAGCAGTTCTTC. It encodes CASNPGLAVDEQFF.

This clonotype turned up a few times. The chain recombines TRBV5-8 with TRBJ1-1, with a weak D call TRBD1 (6 bases). This CDR3 comprises 15 residues. Germline CDR1 SGHTS, CDR2 YDEGEE. The germline V and J ends were trimmed by 1 base and 4 bases, with 14 bases remaining between them. DNA for the CDR3: TGTGCCAGCAGCTTGCGGGGGGCCGGTTCCACTGAAGCTTTCTTT. Amino acids: CASSLRGAGSTEAFF.

Turning to this clonotype: Just one base apart from a much larger clone, this may be a read error. The chain has TRBV19 and TRBJ2-7; 9 nucleotides align to TRBD2. The V and J ends lost 1 base and 4 bases, in that order; junction bases with no gene match: 5. Germline V lookup: CDR1 LNHDA, CDR2 SQIVND (reference sequence). This CDR3 is 15 amino acids long. CDR3 in DNA: TGTGCCAGTAGTATAGGTAGCGGGGGTGGATACGAGCAGTACTTC. It specifies CASSIGSGGGYEQYF.

In its sample, this clonotype was seen many times. The chain joins TRBV14 to TRBJ2-7; D unclear. The CDR3 totals 15 residues. Germline V gives CDR1 SGHDN, CDR2 FVKESK. The V gene lost 4 bases and the J gene lost 9 bases, with 22 bases spanning the gap. The CDR3 reads CASSPDNWSVLAQYF. DNA of the CDR3: TGTGCCAGCAGCCCCGATAATTGGAGCGTTTTGGCGCAGTACTTC.